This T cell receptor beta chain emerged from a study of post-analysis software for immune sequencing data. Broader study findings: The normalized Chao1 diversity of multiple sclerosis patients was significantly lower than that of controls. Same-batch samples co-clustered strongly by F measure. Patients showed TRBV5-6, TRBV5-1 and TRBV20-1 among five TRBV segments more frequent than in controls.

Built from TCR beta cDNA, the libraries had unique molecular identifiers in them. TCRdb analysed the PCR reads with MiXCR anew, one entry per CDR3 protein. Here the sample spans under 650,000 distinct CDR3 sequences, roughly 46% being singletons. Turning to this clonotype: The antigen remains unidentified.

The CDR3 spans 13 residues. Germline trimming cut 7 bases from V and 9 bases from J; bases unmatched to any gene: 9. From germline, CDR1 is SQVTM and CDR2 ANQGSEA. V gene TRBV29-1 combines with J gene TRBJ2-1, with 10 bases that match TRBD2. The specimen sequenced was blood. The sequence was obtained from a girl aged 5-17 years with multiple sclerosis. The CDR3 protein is CSGQAGGPSEQFF. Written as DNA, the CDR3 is TGCAGCGGGCAAGCGGGAGGGCCAAGTGAGCAGTTCTTC.